Listed below are T cell receptor beta chains from one sample, sequenced in a study of T cell repertoires in cytomegalovirus infection. One entry per CDR3 protein results from TCRdb running MiXCR on the reads. Of about 180,000 distinct CDR3 sequences in the sample, roughly 17% were seen once. Material: CD8+ T cells from PBMCs. Receptors were obtained from a human donor in good health (CMV status not recorded). Some clones in this sample may be carry-over from other donors' samples. The CDR3 runs from the conserved cysteine through the conserved F or W. D genes are given only for firm matches. Clone size, where shown, is once, few, many, or a class for clones that have expanded.

v_call	j_call	clone_size	d_call	cdr3_aa	cdr3_nt
TRBV5-5	TRBJ2-7	-	-	CASSLSGRGIFDEQYF	TGTGCCAGCAGCTTGTCAGGGCGTGGGATCTTCGACGAGCAGTACTTC
TRBV24-1	TRBJ2-5	-	-	CATSDSGAQETQYF	TGTGCCACCAGTGATTCCGGGGCTCAAGAGACCCAGTACTTC
TRBV27	TRBJ2-5	many	-	CASRVRETQYF	TGTGCCAGCAGGGTCAGAGAGACCCAGTACTTC
TRBV28	TRBJ1-5	-	TRBD1	CASQRQGSQPQHF	TGTGCCAGCCAGAGACAGGGGAGTCAGCCCCAGCATTTT
TRBV6-1	TRBJ2-1	-	TRBD1	CASSATVGQGNYNEQFF	TGTGCCAGCAGTGCTACCGTGGGACAGGGGAACTACAATGAGCAGTTCTTC
TRBV7-3	TRBJ2-2	few	-	CASSFPPANTGELFF	TGTGCCAGCAGCTTCCCCCCTGCGAACACCGGGGAGCTGTTTTTT
TRBV12-3/TRBV12-4	TRBJ2-7	few	-	CASSLSGDYEQYF	TGTGCCAGCAGTTTGTCAGGGGATTACGAGCAGTACTTC
TRBV20-1	TRBJ1-1	-	-	CSASRQGVEAFF	TGCAGTGCTAGTAGGCAGGGAGTCGAAGCTTTCTTT
TRBV5-6	TRBJ2-7	-	TRBD1	CASTIRGQGASYEQYF	TGTGCCAGCACCATTAGGGGACAGGGGGCATCCTACGAGCAGTACTTC
TRBV24-1	TRBJ2-1	few	TRBD1	CATSDLKQGNYNEQFF	TGTGCCACCAGTGATTTAAAACAGGGGAACTACAATGAGCAGTTCTTC
TRBV28	TRBJ2-3	few	-	CASSSFSTDTQYF	TGTGCCAGCAGTTCGTTTAGCACAGATACGCAGTATTTT
TRBV7-2	TRBJ1-6	-	TRBD1	CASSYPGTGGSPLHF	TGTGCCAGCAGCTACCCCGGGACAGGGGGTTCACCCCTCCACTTT
TRBV7-9	TRBJ1-1	many	-	CASSLARGLNTEAFF	TGTGCCAGCAGCTTAGCACGGGGGTTAAACACTGAAGCTTTCTTT
TRBV7-2	TRBJ1-5	many	-	CASSLVTPGPQHF	TGTGCCAGCAGCTTAGTTACCCCGGGGCCCCAGCATTTT
TRBV12-3/TRBV12-4	TRBJ1-1	-	-	CASSLPEGTEAFF	TGTGCCAGCAGTTTACCGGAAGGCACTGAAGCTTTCTTT
TRBV12-3/TRBV12-4	TRBJ1-5	-	-	CASSFKWHSNQPQHF	TGTGCCAGCAGTTTTAAGTGGCACAGCAATCAGCCCCAGCATTTT
TRBV12-3/TRBV12-4	TRBJ1-1	many	-	CASSFRGGLSEAFF	TGTGCCAGCAGTTTCAGGGGTGGTCTTAGTGAAGCTTTCTTT
TRBV10-3	TRBJ2-1	few	TRBD2	CAISDASGESYNEQFF	TGTGCCATCAGTGATGCAAGCGGGGAATCCTACAATGAGCAGTTCTTC
TRBV6-1	TRBJ2-1	few	TRBD2	CASMSLAGGNNEQFF	TGTGCCAGCATGTCGCTAGCGGGGGGCAACAATGAGCAGTTCTTC
TRBV24-1	TRBJ2-7	-	-	CATSDQVTHEQYF	TGTGCCACCAGTGATCAGGTGACCCACGAGCAGTACTTC